Detailed here is one T cell receptor beta chain. Its antigen remains unidentified. V lost 3 bases to trimming and J lost 6 bases, with 12 bases between them. In germline, CDR1 is LGHNA, CDR2 YNFKEQ. The CDR3 has 14 amino acids. TCRdb recomputed calls from the reads with MiXCR, one row per CDR3 protein. The repertoire has hundreds of thousands of distinct CDR3 sequences, less than 25% of them found once; the top ten carry roughly 8%. The sample is drawn from a study of T cell repertoires in cytomegalovirus infection. Study-wide background: CMV infection plus the matching HLA type was flagged by public TCR beta signatures.

Broader study findings: Pooled public TCR beta family frequency picked out CMV carriers with the relevant HLA. Dominating the ex vivo response were TCR beta clonotypes that were CMV-specific and HLA-C-restricted.

This TCR was sampled from a human donor in good health (CMV status not recorded). Some clones in this sample may be carry-over from other donors' samples. The sample comprised CD8+ T cells from PBMCs. The chain employs TRBV4-2 and TRBJ1-5; tentative D call: TRBD1 (6 bases). The CDR3 spells CASSQGALGQPQHF. The CDR3 region has the DNA TGTGCCAGCAGCCAGGGGGCTTTGGGTCAGCCCCAGCATTTT.